This record concerns one T cell receptor beta chain sequence. The antigen remains unidentified. Produced via immunoSEQ multiplex PCR; TCRdb's table is partial and in-frame only. The repertoire holds roughly 73,000 clones, with 85% to 90% as singletons. Germline V CDR1 and CDR2: WNHNN, SYGVQD (reference sequence). The CDR3 loop spans 11 amino acids. This record comes from a study of OX40 agonist ivuxolimab in advanced cancers. Study-wide results and caveats: Low normalized T-cell clonal expansion was also seen in some nonresponders. CD8+ T cells were the subset that, on average, had more expanded clones than CD4+.

This clonotype originated in an adult with an advanced solid tumor such as melanoma, head and neck, liver or kidney cancer. The rearrangement joins TRBV10-1 to TRBJ2-5; D remains unclear. The DNA end favors TRBJ2-7, so the J call may be wrong. This material consisted of CD4+ or CD8+ T cells sorted from blood, taken in a trial of the OX40 agonist ivuxolimab. CDR3 residues: CASRSSYEQYF. CDR3 DNA sequence: TGCGCCAGCAGGAGTTCCTACGAGCAGTACTTC.